Following are 12 T cell receptor beta chains from one sample sequenced in a study of radiotherapy plus CTLA-4 blockade in lung cancer. Here immunoSEQ multiplex PCR was the method, and the copy in TCRdb shows in-frame clones only, minus some. Of about 15,000 clones listed, around 70% are singletons. The sequences come from peripheral blood, collected from a patient treated with radiotherapy plus ipilimumab. Receptor source: a human donor with non-small cell lung cancer whose response to radiotherapy plus ipilimumab could not be evaluated.

This clone was counted once. The chain joins TRBV9 to TRBJ2-7; 7 nucleotides align to TRBD1. The V gene's germline CDR1 is SGDLS and CDR2 YYNGEE. The J segment lost 6 bases and the V segment lost 0 bases, leaving 9 bases of the junction unmatched. This CDR3 contains 15 residues. Written as DNA, the CDR3 is TGTGCCAGCAGCGTAGGAGTAGGGGGCCTCGGCGAGCAGTACTTC. Protein sequence: CASSVGVGGLGEQYF.

This clone was recorded a few times. This chain uses TRBV4-3 with TRBJ2-1; the match to TRBD2 covers 10 bases. Trimming at V came to 0 bases and at J to 7 bases, leaving 9 bases not matched to a gene. CDR3 length: 17 amino acids. Germline values: CDR1 LGHNA, CDR2 YSLEER. CDR3 nucleotide sequence: TGCGCCAGCAGCCAAGAAGGTAGCGGGGGGCTCCTAAATGAGCAGTTCTTC. This gives the protein CASSQEGSGGLLNEQFF.

The chain couples TRBV30 to TRBJ1-2, with D unclear. This CDR3 has 13 residues. Trimming took 8 bases from V and 2 from J, leaving 15 bases between them. Germline lookup yields CDR1 GTSNPN and CDR2 SVGIG (reference sequence). CDR3 DNA sequence: TGTGCCGGCTCACAGAGTTTGAACTATGGCTACACCTTC. This translates into CAGSQSLNYGYTF. The full variable domain, with the rest looked up from reference TRBV30 and TRBJ1-2, is SQTIHQWPATLVQPVGSPLSLECTVEGTSNPNLYWYRQAAGRGLQLLFYSVGIGQISSEVPQNLSASRPQDRQFILSSKKLLLSDSGFYLCAGSQSLNYGYTFGSGTRLTVV.

V usage is TRBV29-1 and J usage is TRBJ1-2; D is uncertain. CDR1 and CDR2 (germline): SQVTM, ANQGSEA. The length of the CDR3 is 14 residues. V was pared by 1 base and J by 12 bases, with 21 bases between. The CDR3 DNA reads as TGCAGCGTTGAAGTCAGTTTCGGGGTTGGCGGCCACACCTTC. Its translation is CSVEVSFGVGGHTF.

V gene TRBV19 combines with J gene TRBJ2-1, with D unclear. Germline-derived CDR1 and CDR2 are LNHDA and SQIVND (reference sequence). The V gene lost 6 bases and the J gene lost 0 bases, with 12 bases spanning the gap. CDR3 length: 15 amino acids. The DNA for the CDR3 is TGTGCCAGTAGCCTAATGGAGAGCTCCTACAATGAGCAGTTCTTC. Its translation: CASSLMESSYNEQFF. The full variable domain, its missing parts supplied by reference TRBV19 and TRBJ2-1, is DGGITQSPKYLFRKEGQNVTLSCEQNLNHDAMYWYRQDPGQGLRLIYYSQIVNDFQKGDIAEGYSVSREKKESFPLTVTSAQKNPTAFYLCASSLMESSYNEQFFGPGTRLTVL.

This clone has a count of ten or more. The chain combines TRBV5-8 with TRBJ1-2, with 9 bases lining up with TRBD1. J lost 4 bases, V lost 1 base, and 8 bases had no gene match. Germline CDR1 reads SGHTS; CDR2 reads YDEGEE. The CDR3 contains 16 residues. This chain's CDR3 is CASSLPLGTGTYGYTF. The CDR3, as DNA: TGTGCCAGCAGCTTGCCTCTAGGGACAGGGACCTATGGCTACACCTTC.

The gene calls are TRBV5-1 and TRBJ2-7; 7 nucleotides agree with TRBD1. The CDR3 is 14 residues long. Germline V gene sequence: CDR1 SGHRS, CDR2 YFSETQ. The V segment lost 10 bases and the J segment 2 bases; nucleotides outside the gene matches: 12. Written as DNA, the CDR3 is TGCGCCCCGTCTGAACAGGGGCCACCCTACGAGCAGTACTTC. This codes for CAPSEQGPPYEQYF.

This clone was recorded once. This sequence joins TRBV4-3 and TRBJ2-1; TRBD1 agrees at 9 bases. Germline values: CDR1 LGHNA, CDR2 YSLEER. CDR3 length: 18 amino acids. Trimming cost V 1 base and J 3 bases; bases outside gene matches: 10. The CDR3 bases are TGCGCCAGCAGCCAAGGAGCCCCCCCGGGACAGGGCTACAATGAGCAGTTCTTC. Its protein product is CASSQGAPPGQGYNEQFF.

The chain uses TRBV9 and TRBJ1-4, with 12 bases that match TRBD1. Trimming at V came to 4 bases and at J to 8 bases, leaving 6 bases not matched to a gene. CDR3 length: 15 amino acids. Looked up from germline, CDR1 is SGDLS and CDR2 is YYNGEE. CDR3 amino acids: CASSPGTGGAEKLFF. Here the CDR3 DNA reads TGTGCCAGCAGCCCGGGGACAGGGGGCGCCGAAAAACTGTTTTTT.

The rearrangement links TRBV19 to TRBJ2-1; D may be TRBD1 (6 bases). Deletions cut 7 bases from V and 4 bases from J, with 14 bases between. The CDR3 runs to 14 residues. From germline, CDR1 is LNHDA and CDR2 SQIVND (reference sequence). The CDR3 DNA reads TGTGCCAGTACAAGCCGAGACAGGTACAATGAGCAGTTCTTC. It encodes CASTSRDRYNEQFF. Drawing the rest from reference TRBV19 and TRBJ2-1, the complete variable domain is DGGITQSPKYLFRKEGQNVTLSCEQNLNHDAMYWYRQDPGQGLRLIYYSQIVNDFQKGDIAEGYSVSREKKESFPLTVTSAQKNPTAFYLCASTSRDRYNEQFFGPGTRLTVL.

In this sample, this clone turned up once. The J gene is TRBJ1-2, the V gene TRBV6-5; D is unresolved. The CDR3 runs to 13 residues. Germline assignment: CDR1 MNHEY and CDR2 SVGAGI. Trimming took 0 bases from V and 5 from J, leaving 7 bases between them. The CDR3 reads CASSYSSKYGYTF. The CDR3 nucleotides are TGTGCCAGCAGTTACTCGAGCAAGTATGGCTACACCTTC.

The chain carries TRBV27 and TRBJ1-1; maybe TRBD1 (6 bases). Trimming removed 3 bases at V and 7 bases at J, with 9 bases between. The CDR3 spans 12 residues. Germline V gene data show CDR1 as MNHEY and CDR2 as SMNVEV (reference sequence). Here the CDR3 DNA reads TGTGCCAGCAGTTTCCGAGGGGGTGAAGCTTTCTTT. Residues: CASSFRGGEAFF.